This TCR beta chain was documented in a study of cytomegalovirus exposure and HLA in healthy donors. General observations from the study: The study put about 180 TCR beta chains on its list as cytomegalovirus-associated.

The PCR contained 60 Vbeta and 13 Jbeta primers. The method was immunoSEQ multiplex PCR; TCRdb's version includes in-frame clones alone and lacks a portion of them. This table holds some 180,000 clones, roughly 78% found once. Worth noting for this clone: The antigen is undetermined.

Trimming cost V 4 bases and J 5 bases, with 9 bases left between them. From germline, CDR1 is SGHNT and CDR2 YYREEE (reference sequence). CDR3 length: 13 amino acids. This TCR came from a woman in her twenties or thirties in good health and CMV-seronegative. Sample: PBMCs. V gene TRBV5-4 combines with J gene TRBJ1-4; no clear D. CDR3 residues: CASSRQTNEKLFF. The CDR3 DNA sequence: TGTGCCAGCAGCCGCCAGACAAATGAAAAACTGTTTTTT.